The sequence of this TCR beta chain was determined in a study of T cell responses to AZD1222 COVID-19 vaccine. Turning to the study itself: Pooled samples include second doses given at about 4 or 12 weeks.

Produced via immunoSEQ multiplex PCR; TCRdb's table is partial and in-frame only. The sample carries some 97,000 clones, roughly nine tenths recorded once. The germline CDR1 and CDR2 sequences are LGHDT and YNNKEL (reference sequence). This CDR3 has 14 amino acids. The V gene lost 4 bases and the J gene lost 3 bases, with 10 bases spanning the gap. With respect to this clone: The antigen is unknown.

General study points: At study baseline, merely roughly 6 AZD1222 recipients were seropositive. Possibly, clonal diversity was underestimated; donors were largely white British and included more females.

The clonotype originates from an adult in good health. The chain combines TRBV3-1 (or the pseudogene TRBV3-2) with TRBJ2-1; tentatively, D is TRBD2 (5 bases). The sequencing here drew on peripheral blood, taken on day 0 of AZD1222 vaccination. CDR3 protein: CASSPRGSYNEQFF. The DNA for the CDR3 is TGTGCCAGCAGCCCCCGGGGTAGCTACAATGAGCAGTTCTTC.